These 26 T cell receptor beta chains came from one sample sequenced in a study of beta chain features in type 1 diabetes. Expressed TCRB transcripts were sequenced, since all the RNA that had been isolated was reverse transcribed. Clones were read by immunoSEQ multiplex PCR, and TCRdb kept only the in-frame ones, dropping some. The data contain under 400,000 clones, around an eighth of them seen just once; the ten biggest clones take up 0.015% to 0.02%. Sample: naive CD4+ T cells from blood. The receptors originated from a man younger than 35 in good health.

This rearrangement joins TRBV28 to TRBJ2-3; TRBD2 matches at 9 bases. The CDR3 is 19 residues long. Germline lookup yields CDR1 MDHEN and CDR2 SYDVKM. Germline trimming cut 3 bases from V and 5 bases from J; bases unmatched to any gene: 18. The CDR3 DNA reads TGTGCCAGCAGTTTGGGGCGGTGGCGGGGGGGCTTAGGCGTAGATACGCAGTATTTT. It is translated as CASSLGRWRGGLGVDTQYF.

The V call is TRBV7-8, the J call TRBJ1-2; no definite D call. The ends were cut back, 4 bases at V and 4 bases at J, with 19 bases in the middle. The CDR3 has 16 amino acids. The germline gives CDR1 SGHVS, CDR2 FQNEAQ. The CDR3 sequence: CASSSNLGRRSYGYTF. Written as DNA, the CDR3 is TGTGCCAGCAGCTCGAATCTCGGTAGGCGGTCCTATGGCTACACCTTC.

This clone has only a few counts. The chain carries TRBV7-8 and TRBJ2-1; 7 nucleotides match TRBD1. The CDR3 has 15 residues. In germline, CDR1 is SGHVS, CDR2 FQNEAQ. V gave up 5 bases and J gave up 0 bases; unmatched junction bases: 4. The CDR3 reads CASSTAGGSYNEQFF. The DNA for the CDR3 is TGTGCCAGCAGCACTGCAGGGGGCTCCTACAATGAGCAGTTCTTC.

In this sample, this clone turned up a few times. The chain combines TRBV20-1 with TRBJ1-5; D is ambiguous. CDR1 and CDR2 from the germline V gene are DFQATT and SNEGSKA (reference sequence). The V end lost 3 bases, the J end lost 5 bases, and 5 bases lay between the germline ends. The length of the CDR3 is 11 residues. DNA for the CDR3: TGCAGTGCTAGTCGTGATCAGCCCCAGCATTTT. Protein product: CSASRDQPQHF.

The chain combines TRBV14 with TRBJ1-2; D is unclear. V shed 0 bases and J shed 5 bases, with 7 bases lying between them. This CDR3 has 13 residues. CDR1 and CDR2 (germline): SGHDN, FVKESK. The CDR3 region is CASSQEAPYGYTF. The CDR3 DNA reads TGTGCCAGCAGCCAAGAGGCTCCTTATGGCTACACCTTC.

V usage is TRBV4-3 and J usage is TRBJ1-2; maybe TRBD1 (6 bases). The CDR3 is 18 residues long. V lost 0 bases to trimming and J lost 4 bases, with 21 bases between them. Per the germline V gene, CDR1 is LGHNA and CDR2 is YSLEER. In nucleotides, the CDR3 is TGCGCCAGCAGCCAAGATCCCCCGCCAGGGGAGACGGTCTATGGCTACACCTTC. Its protein is CASSQDPPPGETVYGYTF.

V is TRBV6-4 and J is TRBJ2-1; D may be TRBD1 (6 bases). This CDR3 has 14 amino acids. V lost 2 bases, J lost 7 bases, and 12 bases lay in between. From germline, CDR1 is MRHNA and CDR2 SNTAGT. CDR3 loop: CASSDRGKSNEQFF. Written as DNA, the CDR3 is TGTGCCAGCAGTGACAGGGGGAAGTCTAATGAGCAGTTCTTC.

The sample holds a few counts of this clone. The chain joins TRBV5-1 to TRBJ1-1; D gene ambiguous. Trimming removed 3 bases from V and 6 bases from J, with 18 bases in between. CDR1 and CDR2 from the germline V gene are SGHRS and YFSETQ. The CDR3 loop spans 15 amino acids. In DNA, the CDR3 is TGCGCCAGCAGCTCAAGCTATTCCGAAATCGCTGAAGCTTTCTTT. Protein sequence: CASSSSYSEIAEAFF. Variable domain in full (rest from reference TRBV5-1 and TRBJ1-1): KAGVTQTPRYLIKTRGQQVTLSCSPISGHRSVSWYQQTPGQGLQFLFEYFSETQRNKGNFPGRFSGRQFSNSRSEMNVSTLELGDSALYLCASSSSYSEIAEAFFGQGTRLTVV.

This chain links TRBV4-3 with TRBJ2-7, with 7 bases lining up with TRBD2. Germline V gene data show CDR1 as LGHNA and CDR2 as YSLEER. The CDR3 spans 15 residues. J lost 3 bases, V lost 3 bases, and 8 bases had no gene match. The chain's CDR3 is CASSQSTGTNYEQYF. DNA for the CDR3: TGCGCCAGCAGCCAGTCCACCGGGACTAACTACGAGCAGTACTTC.

This clone was detected only a few times. V usage is TRBV23-1 and J usage is TRBJ1-1; D is possibly TRBD1 (5 bases). TRBV23-1 is placed among ORFs of uncertain function. Trimming pared 4 bases from V and 6 bases from J, leaving 12 bases between. The CDR3 is made up of 13 amino acids. CDR3 sequence (DNA): TGCGCCAGCAGTCGGAGGGAAGGGGCTGAAGCTTTCTTT. Translated, it gives CASSRREGAEAFF.

This clone has only a few counts. This chain joins TRBV7-3 and TRBJ2-5; D is unresolved. This CDR3 comprises 14 residues. CDR1 is SGHTA and CDR2 is FQGTGA in the germline V gene. Trimming stripped 3 bases from V and 2 bases from J, with 10 bases between. The CDR3 region is CASSFSGNQETQYF. Here the CDR3 DNA reads TGTGCCAGCAGCTTCTCGGGTAATCAAGAGACCCAGTACTTC.

This clone was picked up a small number of times. The rearrangement joins TRBV19 to TRBJ2-7, with 12 bases lining up with TRBD2. CDR3 length equals 16 residues. V trimming: 7 bases; J trimming: 4 bases; junction bases outside the gene matches: 11. Germline CDR1 is LNHDA and CDR2 is SQIVND (reference sequence). The CDR3 DNA sequence: TGTGCCAGTATGGGACTGACTAGCGGGAGTAGATACGAGCAGTACTTC. It codes for CASMGLTSGSRYEQYF.

This sequence joins TRBV6-5 and TRBJ2-7, with D possibly matching TRBD1 (6 bases). Deletions cut 6 bases from V and 4 bases from J, with 13 bases between. This CDR3 is built from 13 residues. Germline V CDR1 and CDR2: MNHEY, SVGAGI. CDR3 in DNA: TGTGCCAGCAGACCACTTACAGGGTACGAGCAGTACTTC. It codes for CASRPLTGYEQYF.

CDR3 DNA sequence: TGTGCCAGCAGCGTAGGGGGGACTAGGATGTACGGGGAGCTGTTTTTT. Translating gives CASSVGGTRMYGELFF. The chain combines TRBV9 with TRBJ2-2, with 8 bases lining up with TRBD2. Germline-derived CDR1 and CDR2 are SGDLS and YYNGEE. This CDR3 is built from 16 residues. V trimming: 0 bases; J trimming: 7 bases; junction bases outside the gene matches: 8.

This rearrangement joins TRBV5-6 to TRBJ2-4, with 7 bases that match TRBD2. V lost 4 bases to trimming and J lost 12 bases; unmatched junction nucleotides: 16. The CDR3 has 15 residues. CDR1 and CDR2 (germline): SGHDT, YYEEEE. The CDR3 region is CASSAGGGARVAQYF. CDR3 coding DNA: TGTGCCAGCAGCGCCGGGGGAGGGGCCCGAGTAGCTCAGTACTTC.

The chain employs TRBV9 and TRBJ2-5; tentative D call: TRBD2 (6 bases). Trimming took off 4 bases at V and 4 bases at J, with 17 bases between the two ends. Germline V lookup: CDR1 SGDLS, CDR2 YYNGEE. The CDR3 length is 15 residues. CDR3 DNA: TGTGCCAGCAGCCCCCGGCGGGATCTTGGAGAGACCCAGTACTTC. It encodes CASSPRRDLGETQYF.

The genes are TRBV5-1 and TRBJ2-7; possibly TRBD1 for D (6 bases). CDR1 SGHRS and CDR2 YFSETQ come from the germline V gene. The CDR3 runs to 13 residues. Trimming took 4 bases from V and 2 from J, leaving 10 bases between them. The CDR3 loop is CASSQQGPYEQYF. The CDR3 nucleotides are TGCGCCAGCAGCCAACAGGGTCCCTACGAGCAGTACTTC. The full variable domain, completed using reference TRBV5-1 and TRBJ2-7, is KAGVTQTPRYLIKTRGQQVTLSCSPISGHRSVSWYQQTPGQGLQFLFEYFSETQRNKGNFPGRFSGRQFSNSRSEMNVSTLELGDSALYLCASSQQGPYEQYFGPGTRLTVT.

This chain joins TRBV23-1 and TRBJ2-7; 8 bases align to TRBD1. TRBV23-1 is assigned to the ORF class and has an uncertain function. J lost 3 bases, V lost 8 bases, and 6 bases had no gene match. The CDR3 spans 13 residues. The CDR3 spells CASFRGLYYEQYF. CDR3 sequence (DNA): TGCGCCAGCTTCAGGGGGCTCTACTACGAGCAGTACTTC.

The chain couples TRBV14 to TRBJ2-7; TRBD1 agrees at 9 bases. The CDR3 is 15 residues long. Germline V CDR1 and CDR2: SGHDN, FVKESK. Trimming took 6 bases from V and 0 from J; bases not matched to a gene: 6. CDR3 DNA sequence: TGTGCCAGCAGACCCGGGACAGGGATCTCCTACGAGCAGTACTTC. This gives the protein CASRPGTGISYEQYF.

The chain carries TRBV28 and TRBJ2-7; 7 positions match TRBD1. V gave up 6 bases and J gave up 2 bases; unmatched junction bases: 7. The CDR3 has 14 amino acids. Germline-derived CDR1 and CDR2 are MDHEN and SYDVKM. CDR3 in amino acids: CASRPTGRPYEQYF. In nucleotides, the CDR3 is TGTGCCAGCAGACCGACAGGGCGGCCCTACGAGCAGTACTTC.

This clone was seen a few times. The gene calls are TRBV28 and TRBJ1-1; D gene uncertain. The ends were cut back, 0 bases at V and 7 bases at J, with 6 bases in the middle. This CDR3 region has 12 residues. Per germline, CDR1 MDHEN and CDR2 SYDVKM. This CDR3 reads CASSLWGSEAFF. Written as DNA, the CDR3 is TGTGCCAGCAGTTTATGGGGCAGTGAAGCTTTCTTT.

This clone was picked up a small number of times. The V and J genes are TRBV7-2 and TRBJ2-5; TRBD2 might be the D (5 bases). This CDR3 is built from 12 residues. The V end was cut by 5 bases, the J end by 5 bases, with 9 bases between. CDR1 SGHTA and CDR2 FQGNSA come from the germline V gene. The CDR3 spells CASSPRTETQYF. CDR3 sequence (DNA): TGTGCCAGCAGCCCCCGGACTGAGACCCAGTACTTC.

The genes are TRBV5-1 and TRBJ2-1; TRBD2 aligns across 12 bases. The V and J ends lost 1 base and 6 bases, in that order; junction bases with no gene match: 14. The CDR3 totals 19 residues. Germline CDR1 is SGHRS and CDR2 is YFSETQ. The DNA of the CDR3 is TGCGCCAGCAGCTTGATGTCTAGCGGGAGGGGGAGTTGGGCCAATGAGCAGTTCTTC. Protein product: CASSLMSSGRGSWANEQFF.

This clone was found a few times. This chain joins TRBV7-9 and TRBJ2-7; D gene ambiguous. The germline V and J ends were trimmed by 2 bases and 5 bases, with 10 bases remaining between them. Germline-derived CDR1 and CDR2 are SEHNR and FQNEAQ (reference sequence). The CDR3 runs 13 residues. CDR3 protein: CASSLRGSHEQYF. The CDR3 DNA reads as TGTGCCAGCAGCTTAAGAGGATCCCACGAGCAGTACTTC.

The genes are TRBV9 and TRBJ1-3, with 12 bases fitting TRBD1. CDR1 and CDR2 (germline): SGDLS, YYNGEE. This CDR3 spans 14 amino acids. Germline trimming cut 3 bases from V and 6 bases from J; bases unmatched to any gene: 1. CDR3 DNA: TGTGCCAGCAGCGAGGGACAGGGGGCAAACACCATATATTTT. Residues: CASSEGQGANTIYF.

In its sample, this clone was seen a few times. The chain has TRBV9 and TRBJ2-4, with 7 bases identical to TRBD2. This CDR3 contains 17 residues. Germline V gene sequence: CDR1 SGDLS, CDR2 YYNGEE. Trimming cost V 4 bases and J 0 bases; bases outside gene matches: 10. The DNA for the CDR3 is TGTGCCAGCAGCCCGGAAGCGGGACGACTAGCCAAAAACATTCAGTACTTC. Translated, it gives CASSPEAGRLAKNIQYF.